This T cell receptor (beta chain) was recorded in a study of blood T cell repertoires in COVID-19. Overall study: Samples taken during acute and convalescent COVID-19 were collected in the United States, Italy and Spain. The analysed material was cDNA or gDNA that came from T cells, B-cell-depleted T cells, or PBMCs.

Method: immunoSEQ multiplex PCR; TCRdb's copy keeps in-frame clones and lacks some. This table holds 70,000 to 85,000 clones, around nine tenths found once. V was clipped by 1 base and J by 0 bases; unmatched bases: 15. Germline V gives CDR1 GTSNPN, CDR2 SVGIG (reference sequence). The CDR3 runs to 19 residues. This clonotype was sampled from a man aged 70 or older with active or convalescent COVID-19. V usage is TRBV30 and J usage is TRBJ1-3; 7 bases align to TRBD1. Specimen: peripheral blood. The CDR3 DNA sequence: TGTGCCTGGAGTGGAGAGACCGGGACAGCCTCCTTCTCTGGAAACACCATATATTTT. Protein: CAWSGETGTASFSGNTIYF.